The rows below give T cell receptor beta chains drawn from one sample of a study of OX40 agonist ivuxolimab in advanced cancers. Data came from immunoSEQ multiplex PCR; TCRdb stores just in-frame clones and leaves some out. The profile shows about 31,000 clones, 75% to 90% of them singletons. The sequencing used CD4+ or CD8+ T cells sorted from blood, collected in a trial of the OX40 agonist ivuxolimab. The receptors stem from an adult with an advanced solid tumor such as melanoma, head and neck, liver or kidney cancer. The CDR3 runs from the conserved cysteine through the conserved F or W. D genes are given only for firm matches. The size entry is marked missing in some rows and otherwise reads once, few, many or a size class.

d_call j_call clone_size v_call cdr3_aa cdr3_nt
- TRBJ2-7 many TRBV14 CASSQYGGMAYEQYF TGTGCCAGCAGCCAATATGGAGGAATGGCCTACGAGCAGTACTTC
- TRBJ2-1 - TRBV19 CASSRGGTVYNEQFF TGTGCCAGTAGCCGGGGAGGGACAGTCTACAATGAGCAGTTCTTC
- TRBJ2-3 - TRBV2 CASSVDSSTDTQYF TGTGCCAGCAGTGTGGACAGCAGCACAGATACGCAGTATTTT
- TRBJ1-2 - TRBV5-1 CASSLERADVYGYTF TGCGCCAGCAGCTTGGAGAGGGCGGATGTCTATGGCTACACCTTC
- TRBJ1-2 - TRBV7-2 CASSFRPDFNYGYTF TGTGCCAGCAGCTTCCGGCCAGATTTTAACTATGGCTACACCTTC
TRBD1 TRBJ1-1 - TRBV19 CASSTWGQPNTEAFF TGTGCCAGTAGTACCTGGGGACAGCCGAACACTGAAGCTTTCTTT
TRBD2 TRBJ2-7 - TRBV7-2 CASSLGASGGYEQYF TGTGCCAGCAGCTTAGGGGCTAGCGGGGGCTACGAGCAGTACTTC
TRBD2 TRBJ2-3 - TRBV6-1 CASSDLAGGPDTQYF TGTGCCAGCAGTGACCTGGCGGGAGGGCCGGATACGCAGTATTTT
- TRBJ1-2 few TRBV25-1 CASRGPPNYGYTF TGTGCCAGCAGAGGACCGCCAAACTATGGCTACACCTTC
- TRBJ2-5 - TRBV5-1 CASSFGQQETQYF TGCGCCAGCAGCTTTGGACAGCAAGAGACCCAGTACTTC
TRBD2 TRBJ2-7 - TRBV19 CATSVGLAATYEQYF TGTGCCACCTCGGTGGGACTAGCGGCGACCTACGAGCAGTACTTC
- TRBJ1-1 - TRBV16 CASSQYTGRTEAFF TGTGCCAGCAGCCAATACACCGGTCGAACTGAAGCTTTCTTT
TRBD2 TRBJ2-1 - TRBV13 CASSPRGTSPHNEQFF TGTGCCAGCAGCCCAAGGGGGACTAGCCCTCACAATGAGCAGTTCTTC
- TRBJ1-5 few TRBV27 CASSSTDGSNQPQHF TGTGCCAGCAGTTCGACAGACGGTAGCAATCAGCCCCAGCATTTT
- TRBJ1-4 - TRBV7-6 CASSISGNEKLFF TGTGCCAGCTCAATCTCGGGTAATGAAAAACTGTTTTTT
- TRBJ2-1 once TRBV14 CASSQDRAGPPYNEQFF TGTGCCAGCAGCCAAGATAGAGCAGGTCCACCTTACAATGAGCAGTTCTTC
- TRBJ1-2 - TRBV29-1 CSSEDMRGNGYTF TGCAGTTCAGAGGATATGAGGGGTAATGGCTACACCTTC
TRBD1 TRBJ2-7 - TRBV5-1 CASSSRDRGYYEQYF TGCGCCAGCAGCTCAAGGGACAGGGGATATTACGAGCAGTACTTC
- TRBJ2-3 - TRBV29-1 CSVPWTSTDTQYF TGCAGCGTACCCTGGACTAGCACAGATACGCAGTATTTT
- TRBJ2-2 - TRBV28 CASSLLQTDSSGELFF TGTGCCAGCAGTTTACTCCAGACAGACAGTAGCGGGGAGCTGTTTTTT
- TRBJ2-7 - TRBV5-6 CASSSSSYEQYF TGTGCCAGCAGCTCTAGCTCCTACGAGCAGTACTTC
TRBD2 TRBJ2-1 - TRBV19 CASSSSGGRAINEQFF TGTGCCAGTAGTAGCTCGGGGGGGCGAGCTATTAATGAGCAGTTCTTC
- TRBJ2-7 - TRBV6-5 CASSYSTGEQYF TGTGCCAGCAGTTACTCGACTGGCGAGCAGTACTTC
TRBD1 TRBJ1-2 - TRBV7-9 CASSGGIGGAGYGYTF TGTGCCAGCAGCGGCGGCATAGGGGGCGCGGGCTATGGCTACACCTTC
TRBD2 TRBJ2-3 - TRBV7-6 CASRIGTSGSTDTQYF TGTGCCAGCAGGATCGGGACTAGCGGGAGCACAGATACGCAGTATTTT
TRBD2 TRBJ2-5 - TRBV9 CASALFGSGSRQETQYF TGTGCCAGCGCCCTATTCGGGAGCGGGAGTCGGCAAGAGACCCAGTACTTC
TRBD1 TRBJ1-1 - TRBV5-8 CASSLTGGGTEAFF TGTGCCAGCAGCTTGACAGGGGGCGGCACTGAAGCTTTCTTT
TRBD2 TRBJ2-3 - TRBV13 CASSLGLSTSGTKGDTQYF TGTGCCAGCAGCTTAGGCCTAAGTACTAGCGGGACGAAAGGAGATACGCAGTATTTT
TRBD2 TRBJ2-7 - TRBV27 CASSVSYGREQYF TGTGCCAGCAGTGTAAGTTACGGGAGGGAGCAGTACTTC
- TRBJ1-1 - TRBV27 CASSLSANTEAFF TGTGCCAGCAGTTTATCGGCGAACACTGAAGCTTTCTTT
- TRBJ2-1 - TRBV25-1 CASNLASYNEQFF TGTGCCAGCAACTTGGCCTCCTACAATGAGCAGTTCTTC
TRBD1 TRBJ2-7 - TRBV28 CASSPTGTAYEQYF TGTGCCAGCAGTCCCACCGGGACAGCTTACGAGCAGTACTTC
- TRBJ1-1 few TRBV19 CASSIGGVNTEAFF TGTGCCAGTAGTATAGGCGGCGTTAACACTGAAGCTTTCTTT